This T cell receptor beta chain emerged from a study of tumor and adjacent non-tumor tissue in lung cancer. Study-level information: There were about 12 adenocarcinoma, a couple of squamous cell carcinoma and 1 small cell lung cancer cases.

This CDR3 comprises 15 residues. Germline lookup yields CDR1 SGHAT and CDR2 FQNNGV. Study findings and constraints: Tumor TCR diversity, when higher, was linked to shorter survival. Top 100 clones took a larger repertoire share in normal lung. Tumor tissue had significantly higher TCR diversity than normal lung.

The library came from three nested PCR rounds adapted from ARM-PCR protocols. Each CDR3 protein gets one entry after TCRdb re-called the multiplex PCR reads with MiXCR. This sample has just over 200,000 distinct CDR3 sequences, with 70% to 75% found just once. The template was RNA from unsorted bulk tissue. In the case of this clonotype: What it binds is unknown. At one end the junction does not follow the germline gene, possibly because of a read error.

Sequenced: lung tumor tissue. This receptor was identified in a man in his 60s with non-small cell lung cancer. The chain has TRBV11-2 and TRBJ1-3; no reliable D call. The CDR3 nucleotides are TGTGCCAGCGGCTTAGGCCGGAGCTCTGGAACCACCATATATTTT. Its translation is CASGLGRSSGTTIYF.